These T cell receptor beta chains were read from a single sample in a study of cytomegalovirus exposure and HLA in healthy donors. TCRdb's table, derived via immunoSEQ multiplex PCR, lists solely in-frame clones and lacks some. The table shows some 110,000 clones, with around 72% occurring only once. Sequenced: PBMCs. These receptors came from a man younger than 45 in good health and CMV-seronegative. CDR3s include the opening cysteine and the closing phenylalanine or tryptophan. A D gene is named only where the DNA matches it firmly. Expanded clones get a size class; other rows say once, few or many, or leave the size out.

>TRBV20-1|11|TRBJ2-5|-|-
CSAPPSETQYF
TGCAGTGCCCCTCCTAGCGAGACCCAGTACTTC
>TRBV30|15|TRBJ2-7|-|TRBD1
CAWREPGTGVYEQYF
TGTGCCTGGAGGGAACCCGGGACAGGGGTCTACGAGCAGTACTTC
>TRBV5-1|18|TRBJ2-3|-|-
CASSLLQGDISSTDTQYF
TGCGCCAGCAGCTTATTGCAAGGGGACATATCTAGCACAGATACGCAGTATTTT
>TRBV5-1|14|TRBJ2-7|-|TRBD1
CASSLARGLGEQYF
TGCGCCAGCAGCTTGGCGAGGGGGCTCGGGGAGCAGTACTTC
>TRBV7-2|13|TRBJ2-1|-|TRBD1
CASSSGTGNEQFF
TGTGCCAGCAGCTCCGGGACAGGGAATGAGCAGTTCTTC
>TRBV6-1|12|TRBJ1-2|-|-
CASSPSFYGYTF
TGTGCCAGCAGTCCTTCCTTCTATGGCTACACCTTC
>TRBV5-1|13|TRBJ2-5|-|TRBD1
CASNGQGRETQYF
TGCGCCAGCAACGGACAGGGTAGAGAGACCCAGTACTTC
>TRBV19|17|TRBJ2-7|-|TRBD2
CASSRWTSGRSSYEQYF
TGTGCCAGTAGCCGATGGACTAGCGGGAGGAGCTCCTACGAGCAGTACTTC
>TRBV9|15|TRBJ2-7|-|TRBD1
CASSRGTGLSYEQYF
TGTGCCAGCAGCAGGGGGACAGGTCTCTCCTACGAGCAGTACTTC
>TRBV25-1|15|TRBJ2-7|-|TRBD2
CASSEWGGRQNEQYF
TGTGCCAGCAGTGAATGGGGAGGGAGGCAGAACGAGCAGTACTTC
>TRBV7-2|15|TRBJ1-4|few|-
CASSFYPDRSEKLFF
TGTGCCAGCAGCTTTTATCCCGACAGGTCTGAAAAACTGTTTTTT
>TRBV6-5|14|TRBJ1-2|-|-
CASRGGTTSYGYTF
TGTGCCAGCAGGGGGGGGACCACGTCCTATGGCTACACCTTC
>TRBV27|15|TRBJ2-5|-|TRBD1
CASSLSQGAVETQYF
TGTGCCAGCAGTTTATCCCAGGGGGCAGTTGAGACCCAGTACTTC
>TRBV25-1|13|TRBJ2-2|once|-
CASTDDGTGELFF
TGTGCCAGCACTGATGACGGGACCGGGGAGCTGTTTTTT
>TRBV14|13|TRBJ1-2|-|-
CAVAGGSRYGYTF
TGTGCCGTAGCGGGGGGGAGCCGCTATGGCTACACCTTC
>TRBV29-1|14|TRBJ2-7|-|-
CSVTNTGFPYEQYF
TGCAGCGTTACCAATACAGGGTTTCCCTACGAGCAGTACTTC
>TRBV7-6|14|TRBJ1-5|-|TRBD1
CASSSRQGDQPQHF
TGTGCCAGCAGCTCGAGACAGGGCGATCAGCCCCAGCATTTT
>TRBV6-1|14|TRBJ2-1|-|TRBD2
CASSVGASGNEQFF
TGTGCCAGCAGTGTTGGGGCTAGCGGCAATGAGCAGTTCTTC
>TRBV12-5|14|TRBJ2-7|-|TRBD2
CASGSRGERYEQYF
TGTGCTAGTGGTTCCCGGGGGGAAAGGTACGAGCAGTACTTC
>TRBV12-1|13|TRBJ2-1|-|-
CASSLTVYNEQFF
TGTGCCAGCAGCCTGACTGTTTACAATGAGCAGTTCTTC
>TRBV13|15|TRBJ1-4|-|-
CASSPSGDINEKLFF
TGTGCCAGCAGCCCATCTGGGGACATAAATGAAAAACTGTTTTTT
>TRBV28|15|TRBJ1-5|-|TRBD1
CASSTPGGPNQPQHF
TGTGCCAGCAGTACCCCAGGGGGCCCTAATCAGCCCCAGCATTTT
>TRBV6-5|12|TRBJ2-2|-|-
CASSRATGELFF
TGTGCCAGCAGTCGAGCAACCGGGGAGCTGTTTTTT
>TRBV30|14|TRBJ1-4|few|-
CAWRDQGRFGKLFF
TGTGCCTGGAGAGATCAGGGGAGATTTGGAAAACTGTTTTTT